The next 21 T cell receptor beta chains were all read from a single sample in a study of T-cell memory formation after mild COVID-19. TCRdb re-called the 5' RACE reads through MiXCR, storing one row per CDR3 protein. The sample has some 210,000 distinct CDR3 sequences; 27% are singletons. Sequencing used PBMCs or a T cell subset sorted from them (not recorded which). Receptor source: an adult woman who had mild COVID-19 (a few samples of this study predate the infection). Cell type and time point are not known.

V usage is TRBV18 and J usage is TRBJ2-7, with D hard to call. V lost 2 bases and J 2 bases, leaving 7 bases between the germline ends. The CDR3 contains 13 residues. The germline V gene encodes CDR1 KGHSH and CDR2 LQKENI. The CDR3 sequence is CASSPGSAYEQYF. The CDR3 DNA follows: TGTGCCAGCTCACCAGGGTCCGCCTACGAGCAGTACTTC.

This clonotype was seen a few times. The J gene is TRBJ2-2, the V gene TRBV11-2; a weak D match, TRBD2 (5 bases). Germline CDR1 reads SGHAT; CDR2 reads FQNNGV. This CDR3 contains 13 residues. V was pared by 8 bases and J by 2 bases, with 9 bases between. In nucleotides, the CDR3 is TGTGCCAGCCGGCGGGTAAACACCGGGGAGCTGTTTTTT. It specifies CASRRVNTGELFF. Complete variable domain (other parts from reference TRBV11-2 and TRBJ2-2): EAGVAQSPRYKIIEKRQSVAFWCNPISGHATLYWYQQILGQGPKLLIQFQNNGVVDDSQLPKDRFSAERLKGVDSTLKIQPAKLEDSAVYLCASRRVNTGELFFGEGSRLTVL.

The chain uses TRBV15 and TRBJ2-5; D is perhaps TRBD1 or TRBD2 (5 bases each). CDR1 and CDR2 (germline): LNHNV, YYDKDF (reference sequence). The CDR3 runs 13 residues. V shed 6 bases and J shed 5 bases, with 13 bases lying between them. The CDR3 bases are TGTGCCACCAGTCCAGTGGGGGTTGAGACCCAGTACTTC. Translation gives CATSPVGVETQYF.

This clonotype occurred a few times. The gene calls are TRBV12-3 or TRBV12-4 and TRBJ1-2; possible D gene TRBD1, 6 bases. Between the trimmed V and J ends, which lost 2 bases and 8 bases, there was a span of 21 bases. This CDR3 is built from 16 residues. The DNA for the CDR3 is TGTGCCAGCAGTTTAACCCCCTCGGGCGTACAGGGCGGCTACACCTTC. It specifies CASSLTPSGVQGGYTF.

The chain carries TRBV27 and TRBJ2-7; a possible D gene is TRBD1 (5 bases). Germline lookup yields CDR1 MNHEY and CDR2 SMNVEV (reference sequence). Trimming removed 4 bases from V and 2 bases from J, with 12 bases in between. The CDR3 is 14 amino acids. CDR3 DNA: TGTGCCAGCAGTTACCCAGGACAAGCCTACGAGCAGTACTTC. Its protein product is CASSYPGQAYEQYF.

This clonotype has more than one count but fewer than ten. V gene TRBV29-1 combines with J gene TRBJ2-1; TRBD1 agrees at 11 bases. V gave up 6 bases and J gave up 10 bases; unmatched junction bases: 8. CDR3 size: 13 residues. From germline, CDR1 is SQVTM and CDR2 ANQGSEA. Here the CDR3 reads CSVDRDRGAEQFF. The DNA of the CDR3 is TGCAGCGTCGACCGGGACAGGGGGGCAGAGCAGTTCTTC.

The genes are TRBV20-1 and TRBJ2-5; 11 bases are a match to TRBD2. The germline V gene has CDR1 DFQATT and CDR2 SNEGSKA (reference sequence). The J segment lost 4 bases and the V segment lost 3 bases, leaving 7 bases of the junction unmatched. CDR3 length equals 15 residues. The CDR3 loop reads CSASPLAGAGETQYF. The CDR3 bases are TGCAGTGCTAGTCCACTAGCGGGAGCGGGAGAGACCCAGTACTTC.

The chain recombines TRBV5-1 with TRBJ2-7; 7 nucleotides line up with TRBD1. Germline V CDR1 and CDR2: SGHRS, YFSETQ. V trimming: 8 bases; J trimming: 1 base; junction bases outside the gene matches: 9. This CDR3 is 14 amino acids long. As DNA, the CDR3 is TGCGCCAGTAGCGACAGGGAAGGGTCCTACGAGCAGTACTTC. This translates into CASSDREGSYEQYF.

The chain combines TRBV15 with TRBJ1-2, with 8 bases that match TRBD1. Germline values: CDR1 LNHNV, CDR2 YYDKDF (reference sequence). Unmatched junction bases numbered 11, after V lost 0 bases and J lost 5 bases. This CDR3 is 17 amino acids long. Here the CDR3 reads CATSRDGRGQAVYGYTF. CDR3 coding DNA: TGTGCCACCAGCAGAGATGGCCGGGGACAGGCCGTGTATGGCTACACCTTC. Full variable domain (rest looked up from reference TRBV15 and TRBJ1-2): DAMVIQNPRYQVTQFGKPVTLSCSQTLNHNVMYWYQQKSSQAPKLLFHYYDKDFNNEADTPDNFQSRRPNTSFCFLDIRSPGLGDTAMYLCATSRDGRGQAVYGYTFGSGTRLTVV.

This clonotype was picked up a small number of times. The chain uses TRBV11-1 and TRBJ2-7; a possible D gene is TRBD1 (5 bases). CDR1 SGHAT and CDR2 FQDESV come from the germline V gene (reference sequence). CDR3 length: 16 amino acids. V shed 5 bases and J shed 2 bases, with 19 bases lying between them. In nucleotides, the CDR3 is TGTGCCAGCAGCCCCCTTCAGGGATTTTTCACCTACGAGCAGTACTTC. Amino acid sequence: CASSPLQGFFTYEQYF.

A few counts support this clonotype. The V and J genes are TRBV9 and TRBJ2-1; 10 positions agree with TRBD2. V lost 0 bases to trimming and J lost 8 bases; unmatched junction nucleotides: 8. The CDR3 is made up of 16 amino acids. The V gene's germline CDR1 is SGDLS and CDR2 YYNGEE. This chain's CDR3 is CASSVGVSGGRDEQFF. CDR3 bases: TGTGCCAGCAGCGTAGGAGTTAGCGGGGGGAGGGATGAGCAGTTCTTC.

This chain links TRBV5-6 with TRBJ2-1; D is unclear. CDR1 is SGHDT, CDR2 YYEEEE, per germline. V was trimmed by 1 base and J by 8 bases, leaving 10 bases between them. The CDR3 length is 13 residues. In DNA, the CDR3 is TGTGCCAGCAGCTTGAGGGTTAGGGATGAGCAGTTCTTC. This sequence encodes CASSLRVRDEQFF.

V and J are TRBV9 and TRBJ1-6; the D is unclear. Trimming pared 5 bases from V and 8 bases from J, leaving 17 bases between. Germline V gene sequence: CDR1 SGDLS, CDR2 YYNGEE. The CDR3 sequence is 15 residues long. Here the CDR3 DNA reads TGTGCCAGCAGTATGGAGGGCACTGCCTATTCACCCCTCCACTTT. Its translation is CASSMEGTAYSPLHF. Using reference TRBV9 and TRBJ1-6 for the parts outside the CDR3, the full variable domain is DSGVTQTPKHLITATGQRVTLRCSPRSGDLSVYWYQQSLDQGLQFLIQYYNGEERAKGNILERFSAQQFPDLHSELNLSSLELGDSALYFCASSMEGTAYSPLHFGNGTRLTVT.

This clonotype is medium-sized by share. The CDR3 bases are TGCAGCGTTGAGGGGACAGACCTCTTATATGGCTACACCTTC. Translating gives CSVEGTDLLYGYTF. The chain recombines TRBV29-1 with TRBJ1-2, with TRBD1 identical over 7 bases. This CDR3 comprises 14 residues. Germline V gene lookup returns CDR1 SQVTM and CDR2 ANQGSEA. Losses at the gene ends were 3 bases for V and 5 bases for J; bases not matched to a gene: 9.

This clonotype was counted a few times. The chain combines TRBV24-1 with TRBJ1-5; D not certain. Germline V lookup: CDR1 KGHDR, CDR2 SFDVKD. V dropped 4 bases and J dropped 1 base, with 16 bases sitting between them. CDR3 length equals 17 residues. DNA of the CDR3: TGTGCCACCAGTGACCCTGGTGAGGGCCCCAGCAATCAGCCCCAGCATTTT. This translates into CATSDPGEGPSNQPQHF.

The chain carries TRBV14 and TRBJ2-1; 9 bases align to TRBD1. Germline V gene data show CDR1 as SGHDN and CDR2 as FVKESK. Trimming removed 3 bases from V and 5 bases from J; junction bases left unmatched: 8. The CDR3 is 16 residues long. In DNA form, the CDR3 reads TGTGCCAGCAGCCAGAACCCGGGACAGGGAGACAATGAGCAGTTCTTC. This encodes CASSQNPGQGDNEQFF. Combining the CDR3 with reference TRBV14 and TRBJ2-1 gives the whole variable domain EAGVTQFPSHSVIEKGQTVTLRCDPISGHDNLYWYRRVMGKEIKFLLHFVKESKQDESGMPNNRFLAERTGGTYSTLKVQPAELEDSGVYFCASSQNPGQGDNEQFFGPGTRLTVL.

This clonotype turned up a few times. This sequence joins TRBV20-1 and TRBJ1-2, with D uncertain. The germline V gene encodes CDR1 DFQATT and CDR2 SNEGSKA (reference sequence). V was shortened by 0 bases and J by 4 bases, with 12 bases between the two germline ends. This CDR3 region has 14 residues. The CDR3 reads CSARDPTGVYGYTF. The DNA for the CDR3 is TGCAGTGCTAGAGATCCTACGGGAGTCTATGGCTACACCTTC.

The chain couples TRBV7-9 to TRBJ1-2, with D unresolved. V was shortened by 6 bases and J by 4 bases, with 9 bases between the two germline ends. The CDR3 totals 12 residues. Germline CDR1 reads SEHNR; CDR2 reads FQNEAQ (reference sequence). CDR3 residues: CASRPGTYGYTF. CDR3 nucleotide sequence: TGTGCCAGCAGGCCCGGTACCTATGGCTACACCTTC.

The rearrangement joins TRBV18 to TRBJ2-5; no reliable D call. Per the germline V gene, CDR1 is KGHSH and CDR2 is LQKENI. The CDR3 covers 12 residues. V dropped 3 bases and J dropped 2 bases, with 4 bases sitting between them. The CDR3 region has the DNA TGTGCCAGCTCACCCGAGCAAGAGACCCAGTACTTC. It yields the protein CASSPEQETQYF.

The chain recombines TRBV5-1 with TRBJ2-7, with D uncertain. This CDR3 region has 12 residues. Germline V CDR1 and CDR2: SGHRS, YFSETQ. Trimming cost V 0 bases and J 4 bases, with 5 bases left between them. CDR3 residues: CASSLDHYEQYF. The DNA of the CDR3 is TGCGCCAGCAGCTTGGACCATTACGAGCAGTACTTC.

A few counts support this clonotype. The chain employs TRBV21-1 and TRBJ2-2. TRBV21-1 is a listed pseudogene. The CDR3 is made up of 14 amino acids. The CDR3 DNA reads TGTGCCAGCAGCAAAGGTGGGGACACCGGGGAGCTGTTTTTT. Amino acids: CASSKGGDTGELFF.